Each of the 17 T cell receptor beta chains below was sequenced from the same sample in a study of T cell clones after liver transplantation. Libraries were prepared by immunoSEQ multiplex PCR; TCRdb keeps only in-frame clonotypes and omits some of them. The table lists 65,000 to 85,000 clones, about 85% of them singletons. Sample: CD4+ T cells from blood, taken less than 50 months after liver transplant. Receptor source: a human patient who received a liver transplant. Some T cells may be graft donor cells.

The V and J genes are TRBV11-2 and TRBJ1-2, with 7 bases that match TRBD1. The J segment lost 2 bases and the V segment lost 5 bases, leaving 2 bases of the junction unmatched. The germline CDR1 and CDR2 sequences are SGHAT and FQNNGV. The CDR3 extends over 13 amino acids. The CDR3 DNA sequence: TGTGCCAGCAGCCGGGACAGAAACTATGGCTACACCTTC. As protein: CASSRDRNYGYTF.

The rearrangement uses TRBV5-1 and TRBJ2-2; D remains ambiguous. Germline V gene data show CDR1 as SGHRS and CDR2 as YFSETQ. The length of the CDR3 is 12 residues. V lost 4 bases and J lost 4, with 5 bases in between. In DNA, the CDR3 is TGCGCCAGCAGCCGTATCACCGGGGAGCTGTTTTTT. This encodes CASSRITGELFF.

The J gene is TRBJ1-2, the V gene TRBV6-5; D remains ambiguous. V was pared by 6 bases and J by 6 bases, with 11 bases between. CDR3 size: 12 residues. Germline loops: CDR1 MNHEY, CDR2 SVGAGI. The CDR3 sequence is CASSPTVDGYTF. The CDR3 region has the DNA TGTGCCAGCAGCCCCACCGTCGATGGCTACACCTTC.

The chain has TRBV6-5 and TRBJ2-3; D gene unclear. Germline V CDR1 and CDR2: MNHEY, SVGAGI. V was pared by 4 bases and J by 2 bases, with 10 bases between. This CDR3 has 14 residues. Here the CDR3 DNA reads TGTGCCAGCAGTTCGGCGTATTACACAGATACGCAGTATTTT. This codes for CASSSAYYTDTQYF.

The chain joins TRBV28 to TRBJ1-2; no firm D call. This CDR3 has 21 residues. V was shortened by 3 bases and J by 3 bases, with 32 bases between the two germline ends. Germline V gene lookup returns CDR1 MDHEN and CDR2 SYDVKM. CDR3 residues: CASSFIEGGGVGGIGHYGYTF. CDR3 bases: TGTGCCAGCAGTTTCATCGAAGGTGGAGGAGTGGGAGGGATTGGGCACTATGGCTACACCTTC.

The rearrangement links TRBV6-1 to TRBJ1-2, with D tentatively TRBD1 (6 bases). The CDR3 contains 14 residues. CDR1 is MNHNS and CDR2 is SASEGT in the germline V gene. V dropped 8 bases and J dropped 0 bases, with 13 bases sitting between them. CDR3 amino acids: CASQWTAANYGYTF. For the CDR3, the DNA is TGTGCCAGCCAGTGGACAGCAGCTAACTATGGCTACACCTTC.

The chain is built from TRBV6-1 and TRBJ1-1; no definite D call. The CDR3 loop spans 12 amino acids. CDR1 MNHNS and CDR2 SASEGT come from the germline V gene. Trimming cost V 0 bases and J 9 bases, with 8 bases left between them. The CDR3 DNA reads as TGTGCCAGCAGTGAAGCGCGGCGTAAAGCTTTCTTT. This encodes CASSEARRKAFF.

The J gene is TRBJ1-4, the V gene TRBV7-2; D uncertain. V lost 5 bases and J 0 bases, leaving 10 bases between the germline ends. CDR1 and CDR2 from the germline V gene are SGHTA and FQGNSA. The CDR3 loop spans 15 amino acids. CDR3 amino acids: CASSPRTTTNEKLFF. The CDR3 coding sequence is TGTGCCAGCAGCCCCAGGACGACAACTAATGAAAAACTGTTTTTT.

The chain uses TRBV5-1 and TRBJ2-2; D is tentatively TRBD1 or TRBD2 (5 bases each). The V end was cut by 4 bases, the J end by 4 bases, with 14 bases between. Germline values: CDR1 SGHRS, CDR2 YFSETQ. CDR3 size: 15 residues. The CDR3 here is CASSPLGDGTGELFF. Written as DNA, the CDR3 is TGCGCCAGCAGCCCCCTCGGGGACGGCACCGGGGAGCTGTTTTTT.

This clone was counted once. This chain connects TRBV5-8 to TRBJ2-3, with 7 positions matching TRBD2. The CDR3 length is 14 residues. Germline loops: CDR1 SGHTS, CDR2 YDEGEE. V lost 4 bases and J lost 5; bases outside the gene matches: 7. In nucleotides, the CDR3 is TGTGCCAGCAGCCCCGGGCTAGCGGAAGATACGCAGTATTTT. It specifies CASSPGLAEDTQYF.

This sequence joins TRBV5-1 and TRBJ2-3, with unresolved D. The CDR3 has 12 amino acids. Trimming left V 5 bases short and J 3 bases short, with 7 bases between. Germline V CDR1 and CDR2: SGHRS, YFSETQ. The CDR3: CASRQGTDTQYF. CDR3 nucleotides: TGCGCCAGCAGACAAGGTACAGATACGCAGTATTTT. Based on the CDR3 plus reference TRBV5-1 and TRBJ2-3, the full variable domain is KAGVTQTPRYLIKTRGQQVTLSCSPISGHRSVSWYQQTPGQGLQFLFEYFSETQRNKGNFPGRFSGRQFSNSRSEMNVSTLELGDSALYLCASRQGTDTQYFGPGTRLTVL.

The rearrangement uses TRBV5-1 and TRBJ2-3, with D possibly being TRBD2 (6 bases). Germline V lookup: CDR1 SGHRS, CDR2 YFSETQ. This CDR3 contains 18 residues. Trimming cost V 0 bases and J 2 bases, with 19 bases left between them. The CDR3 is CASSLGHAGWGDTDTQYF. Here the CDR3 DNA reads TGCGCCAGCAGCTTGGGCCACGCAGGGTGGGGGGACACAGATACGCAGTATTTT.

V and J are TRBV29-1 and TRBJ2-5; 8 nucleotides align to TRBD2. The J segment lost 5 bases and the V segment lost 6 bases, leaving 14 bases of the junction unmatched. The CDR3 length is 15 residues. Germline V CDR1 and CDR2: SQVTM, ANQGSEA. Here the CDR3 reads CSVGGGAVSRETQYF. The CDR3 nucleotides read TGCAGCGTCGGGGGGGGCGCGGTCTCCCGGGAGACCCAGTACTTC.

This clone was detected only once. CDR3 sequence reads: CASSGGPYNEQFF. The CDR3 nucleotides are TGTGCCAGTAGCGGGGGACCTTACAATGAGCAGTTCTTC. This chain uses TRBV19 with TRBJ2-1, with D perhaps TRBD2 (6 bases). Trimming removed 6 bases from V and 4 bases from J, with 10 bases in between. There are 13 residues in the CDR3. Germline CDR1 and CDR2: LNHDA and SQIVND (reference sequence).

The chain links TRBV6-5 to TRBJ1-2, with D perhaps matching TRBD1 (6 bases). The V and J ends lost 8 bases and 5 bases respectively, with 18 bases between them. In germline, CDR1 is MNHEY, CDR2 SVGAGI. The CDR3 is 14 residues long. The CDR3 DNA reads TGTGCCAGCGAGGTCGAGGGGGGTTATTATGGCTACACCTTC. Translated: CASEVEGGYYGYTF.

V usage is TRBV7-6 and J usage is TRBJ1-2; 9 bases are a match to TRBD1. CDR3 length: 14 amino acids. Germline CDR1 is SGHVS and CDR2 is FNYEAQ. The ends lost 6 bases at V and 8 bases at J; junction bases unmatched: 10. The CDR3 nucleotides are TGTGCCAGCAGGGACCAAGGACAGGGGCCCGGCTACACCTTC. Amino acid sequence: CASRDQGQGPGYTF.

The chain employs TRBV7-2 and TRBJ1-4; D is undetermined. This CDR3 spans 14 amino acids. Germline CDR1 reads SGHTA; CDR2 reads FQGNSA. The ends were cut back, 2 bases at V and 4 bases at J, with 8 bases in the middle. For the CDR3, the DNA is TGTGCCAGCAGCTTACACGGAGATAATGAAAAACTGTTTTTT. Translating it yields CASSLHGDNEKLFF.